The clone carrying this T cell receptor (beta chain) showed up many times. A single record per CDR3 protein comes from TCRdb applying MiXCR to the 5' RACE reads. The sample comprises hundreds of thousands of distinct CDR3 sequences, about 20% of which are singletons, and approximately 8.4% rests with the top ten. The CDR3 sequence is 14 residues long. V lost 4 bases, J lost 6 bases, and 3 bases stayed unmatched. Germline V gene data show CDR1 as MNHEY and CDR2 as SVGEGT. The sample originates from a study of T-cell memory formation after mild COVID-19. Sequencing was done on a sample of PBMCs or a T cell subset sorted from them (not recorded which). The source of this sequence is an adult woman who had mild COVID-19 (a few samples of this study predate the infection). Cell type and time point are not known. The genes are TRBV6-2 or TRBV6-3 and TRBJ2-1; 10 bases fit TRBD1. DNA for the CDR3: TGTGCCAGCAGTTTCGACAGGGGGCCCAATGAGCAGTTCTTC. As protein: CASSFDRGPNEQFF.